Listed below are T cell receptor beta chains from one sample, sequenced in a study of blood T cell repertoires in COVID-19. Assay used: immunoSEQ multiplex PCR; TCRdb lists only in-frame clones, some missing. The data contain roughly 150,000 clones, approximately 83% of them seen just once; the ten biggest clones take up approximately 5.3%. Sequences were obtained from PBMCs or T cells enriched from blood (not recorded which). The receptors originated from a man between 65 and 80 years old who had been exposed to COVID-19. Each CDR3 is given with its conserved first and last residue. The D gene is left open where the match is weak. Not every row has a clone size; where given, it reads once, few, many or a size class.

abundance,v_gene,d_gene,j_gene,CDR3nt,CDR3aa
few,TRBV6-5,TRBD1,TRBJ2-7,TGTGCCAGCAGGGACAGGGAGAGGGCCTACGAGCAGTACTTC,CASRDRERAYEQYF
.,TRBV7-9,TRBD2,TRBJ2-7,TGTGCCAGCAGTCCGCTGGCGGGGGGATACGAGCAGTACTTC,CASSPLAGGYEQYF
.,TRBV5-1,TRBD1,TRBJ2-2,TGCGCCAGCAGCCCCGGACAGGGGGCTTTTACCGGGGAGCTGTTTTTT,CASSPGQGAFTGELFF
.,TRBV5-4,TRBD2,TRBJ2-3,TGTGCCAGCAGCCCACGGACTAGCGGGACCGTCACAGATACGCAGTATTTT,CASSPRTSGTVTDTQYF
.,TRBV6-4,TRBD1,TRBJ1-2,TGTGCCAGCAGTCCGAATCCGGGACAGGGTCGCGGCTACACCTTC,CASSPNPGQGRGYTF
.,TRBV5-4,.,TRBJ1-2,TGTGCCAGCAGCTTGGCGGAGGGGAATGGCTACACCTTC,CASSLAEGNGYTF
.,TRBV5-4,TRBD1,TRBJ1-3,TGTGCCAGCAGCTTCCGGACAGGGCGTTTTTTCTCTGGAAACACCATATATTTT,CASSFRTGRFFSGNTIYF
.,TRBV5-1,TRBD1,TRBJ1-1,TGCGCCAGCAGCCTTGGGGACAGAGACACTGAAGCTTTCTTT,CASSLGDRDTEAFF
.,TRBV30,.,TRBJ2-2,TGTGCCTGGGGACTTAGATACACCGGGGAGCTGTTTTTT,CAWGLRYTGELFF
.,TRBV5-6,TRBD2,TRBJ2-1,TGTGCCAGCAGTTTTGGACTAGCGGGGGGTTTGGAGCAGTTCTTC,CASSFGLAGGLEQFF
.,TRBV28,.,TRBJ1-1,TGTGCCTCCAAAGGACAGTTATCGAACACTGAAGCTTTCTTT,CASKGQLSNTEAFF
.,TRBV7-9,TRBD2,TRBJ2-7,TGTGCTTCCCAGGCCCGGGGGGGAAGTTACGAGCAGTACTTC,CASQARGGSYEQYF
.,TRBV6-5,.,TRBJ1-5,TGTGCCAGCAGGCCGACGGGTGGTCCCCAGCATTTT,CASRPTGGPQHF
.,TRBV10-2,TRBD1,TRBJ1-5,TGCGCCAGCAGTCTAGACAGGGGGCGTCAGCCCCAGCATTTT,CASSLDRGRQPQHF
.,TRBV28,.,TRBJ2-7,TGTGCCAGCAGTTCCCATCTTTGGCGTTCAGGCGAGCAGTACTTC,CASSSHLWRSGEQYF
.,TRBV28,TRBD1,TRBJ2-5,TGTGCCAGCAGTTACCATGTCGGGACAGGAGCGTACCAAGAGACCCAGTACTTC,CASSYHVGTGAYQETQYF
few,TRBV9,TRBD1,TRBJ1-6,TGTGCCAGCAGCCCTGGGACAGGGAGCTCCTATAATTCACCCCTCCACTTT,CASSPGTGSSYNSPLHF
.,TRBV7-2,TRBD1,TRBJ2-1,TGTGCCAGCAGCTTAGTAGCCGGGGACAGGCTTGGCAATGAGCAGTTCTTC,CASSLVAGDRLGNEQFF
once,TRBV4-3,.,TRBJ2-1,TGCGCCAGCAGCCCCTCTTTATTCAGGGGAAGCTCCTACAATGAGCAGTTCTTC,CASSPSLFRGSSYNEQFF
.,TRBV6-5,.,TRBJ1-2,TGTGCCCTACGGGGTTATTTTGAGGGCTACACCTTC,CALRGYFEGYTF
.,TRBV9,TRBD2,TRBJ2-1,TGTGCCAGCAGCGCCGTACCGGGGGGGCAGGTAGATGAGCAGTTCTTC,CASSAVPGGQVDEQFF
once,TRBV11-2,.,TRBJ2-2,TGTGCCAGCAGCTTAGAAAGCGTCGGGGAGCTGTTTTTT,CASSLESVGELFF
.,TRBV28,TRBD2,TRBJ2-1,TGTGCCAGCAGTCGACGAGGGACTAGCGGATACAATGAGCAGTTCTTC,CASSRRGTSGYNEQFF
.,TRBV6-6,.,TRBJ2-7,TGTGCCAGCCGCAGGTTTCCAAACTACGAGCAGTACTTC,CASRRFPNYEQYF
.,TRBV3-1/TRBV3-2,.,TRBJ2-5,TGTGCCGCCGGGCGCACTAGCAAAGAGACCCAGTACTTC,CAAGRTSKETQYF
.,TRBV7-2,TRBD1,TRBJ2-7,TGTGCCAGCAGCGCTGTGGGACAGTCCTACGAGCAGTACTTC,CASSAVGQSYEQYF
.,TRBV2,TRBD2,TRBJ2-1,TGTGCCAGTAACGAACTAGCGGAATACGACAATGAGCAGTTCTTC,CASNELAEYDNEQFF
.,TRBV13,.,TRBJ2-7,TGTGCCAGCAGCCGCGGCGGGTCGGGCTACGAGCAGTACTTC,CASSRGGSGYEQYF
.,TRBV6-2/TRBV6-3,.,TRBJ1-2,TGTGCCAGCAGCCAATACAGGTCCTCTAACTATGGCTACACCTTC,CASSQYRSSNYGYTF
once,TRBV6-2/TRBV6-3,.,TRBJ2-1,TGTGCCAGCAGCCTCGACAGGAGCTCCTACAATGAGCAGTTCTTC,CASSLDRSSYNEQFF
.,TRBV20-1,.,TRBJ2-1,TGCAGTGCTAGTCCGGGTATTGAGCAGTTCTTC,CSASPGIEQFF
.,TRBV19,.,TRBJ2-2,TGTGCCAGTAGTTCCCCGCCGGGCAGGGACACCGGGGAGCTGTTTTTT,CASSSPPGRDTGELFF
.,TRBV7-9,.,TRBJ1-5,TGTGCCAGCAGCCCACAGCCGGGGGAGCAGCCCCAGCATTTT,CASSPQPGEQPQHF
.,TRBV23-1,TRBD2,TRBJ2-7,TGCGCCAGCAGTCAGAGCGGGGGCGCCTCCTACGAGCAGTACTTC,CASSQSGGASYEQYF
few,TRBV19,.,TRBJ1-5,TGTGCCAGTAGTAAAGTGCAGCAGCCCCAGCATTTT,CASSKVQQPQHF
.,TRBV2,.,TRBJ1-5,TGTGCCAGCAGTGATAGAGGGATCGGTCAGCCCCAGCATTTT,CASSDRGIGQPQHF
.,TRBV5-1,.,TRBJ1-2,TGCGCCAGCAGCTTATCCGGTTCTTCGGGCTACACCTTC,CASSLSGSSGYTF
.,TRBV28,.,TRBJ1-2,TGTGCCACCGACGGAGGGAGGGGGGTTCTCCCCTGGCGCTACACCTTC,CATDGGRGVLPWRYTF
.,TRBV9,.,TRBJ2-7,TGTGCCAGCAGCGTAGGAACCGGCGGCGGCCTGTACGAGCAGTACTTC,CASSVGTGGGLYEQYF
.,TRBV4-3,.,TRBJ1-2,TGCGCCAGCAGCCATGTCCAAACACCGGGGGGCTACACCTTC,CASSHVQTPGGYTF
few,TRBV3-1/TRBV3-2,.,TRBJ2-7,TGTGCCAGCAGCCAAGATCGGCCTCTAGTATCCTACGAGCAGTACTTC,CASSQDRPLVSYEQYF
.,TRBV19,.,TRBJ1-3,TGTGCCAGTAGTTCAGCGACAGCCTCTGGAAACACCATATATTTT,CASSSATASGNTIYF
.,TRBV30,.,TRBJ1-4,TGTGCCTGGAGTCGGTTGACAGGACGTAATGAAAAACTGTTTTTT,CAWSRLTGRNEKLFF
.,TRBV18,TRBD1,TRBJ1-5,TGTGCCAGCTCGGAGACAGGGCTTCAGCCCCAGCATTTT,CASSETGLQPQHF
.,TRBV5-1,.,TRBJ2-1,TGCGCCAGCAGCGAGGGGGTTGCGAGTATGGATGAGCAGTTCTTC,CASSEGVASMDEQFF
.,TRBV3-1/TRBV3-2,TRBD1,TRBJ1-6,TGTGCCAGTCGGAGGGCCAGGGGGATTGATTCACCCCTCCACTTT,CASRRARGIDSPLHF
few,TRBV24-1,TRBD1,TRBJ2-5,TGTGCCACCAGTGATTTGAAAGGACAGGGGTGGGAGACCCAGTACTTC,CATSDLKGQGWETQYF
.,TRBV5-6,.,TRBJ2-7,TGTGCCAGCGTCGGGGGACCCGAGCAGTACTTC,CASVGGPEQYF
.,TRBV28,.,TRBJ2-4,TGTGCCAGCAGCCCCGCCGGGACTTCCAAAAACATTCAGTACTTC,CASSPAGTSKNIQYF
.,TRBV5-1,TRBD1,TRBJ1-4,TGCGCCAGCAGCGGGGGACAGGGGTTTGAAAAACTGTTTTTT,CASSGGQGFEKLFF
.,TRBV29-1,.,TRBJ1-2,TGCAGCGTTGAGAGTACAGGATATGGCTACACCTTC,CSVESTGYGYTF
few,TRBV5-6,TRBD1,TRBJ1-5,TGTGCCAGCAGCTCCGGGACAGTGTATAGCAATCAGCCCCAGCATTTT,CASSSGTVYSNQPQHF
.,TRBV19,.,TRBJ1-1,TGTGCCAGTAGTCTCGGGTCACTCATGAACACTGAAGCTTTCTTT,CASSLGSLMNTEAFF
.,TRBV9,TRBD1,TRBJ1-5,TGTGCCAGCAGCGTAGGGACAGGATTTCAGCCCCAGCATTTT,CASSVGTGFQPQHF
.,TRBV5-1,.,TRBJ1-5,TGCGCCAGCAGCTTGGGCGCTACTAGCAATCAGCCCCAGCATTTT,CASSLGATSNQPQHF